This TCR beta chain was captured by sequencing in a study of blood T cell repertoires in COVID-19. Study-wide background: From T cells, B-cell-depleted T cells, or PBMCs came the material, which was cDNA or gDNA.

Participant-reported clinical history was the basis for cohort assignment. Recovery among Cohort 3 donors was established by two negative PCRs, clearance, or symptom resolution. The CDR3 contains 14 residues. The germline V gene encodes CDR1 MNHEY and CDR2 SVGEGT. Trimming took 2 bases from V and 7 from J, leaving 12 bases between them. Per the original methods: Researchers report that nucleated cell counts were estimated from reference gene primer amplification. The protocol was immunoSEQ multiplex PCR, while the TCRdb copy is restricted to in-frame clones and leaves out a portion. Clone size and V and J calls were adopted from that table, with D and trimming inferred from the DNA. The repertoire has just over 300,000 clones, 80% to 90% of them found once; the top ten carry around 4%.

The rearrangement links TRBV6-2 or TRBV6-3 to TRBJ2-1; D may be TRBD1 (5 bases). This receptor was obtained from a young man who had recovered from COVID-19. Sequencing input: PBMCs or T cells enriched from blood (not recorded which). The CDR3 is CASSYKGAGNEQFF. The CDR3 DNA reads as TGTGCCAGCAGTTACAAAGGGGCAGGAAATGAGCAGTTCTTC.